The source of this T cell receptor beta chain is a study of T cells in localized non-small cell lung cancer. Here immunoSEQ multiplex PCR was the method, and the copy in TCRdb shows in-frame clones only, minus some. The sample holds 20,000 to 30,000 clones; less than 95% are singletons and the top ten take about 4%. The sequencing here drew on peripheral blood, taken before any cancer treatment. This clonotype was sampled from a female donor at least 60 years old with stage II squamous cell lung carcinoma.

DNA of the CDR3: TGTGCCAGCAGCGCCATTTCTATGCCCCCCCGCGGGGAGCTGTTTTTT. This sequence encodes CASSAISMPPRGELFF. The chain couples TRBV9 to TRBJ2-2; D call uncertain. Trimming cost V 3 bases and J 7 bases, with 19 bases left between them. The CDR3 is 16 residues long. CDR1 and CDR2 (germline): SGDLS, YYNGEE.